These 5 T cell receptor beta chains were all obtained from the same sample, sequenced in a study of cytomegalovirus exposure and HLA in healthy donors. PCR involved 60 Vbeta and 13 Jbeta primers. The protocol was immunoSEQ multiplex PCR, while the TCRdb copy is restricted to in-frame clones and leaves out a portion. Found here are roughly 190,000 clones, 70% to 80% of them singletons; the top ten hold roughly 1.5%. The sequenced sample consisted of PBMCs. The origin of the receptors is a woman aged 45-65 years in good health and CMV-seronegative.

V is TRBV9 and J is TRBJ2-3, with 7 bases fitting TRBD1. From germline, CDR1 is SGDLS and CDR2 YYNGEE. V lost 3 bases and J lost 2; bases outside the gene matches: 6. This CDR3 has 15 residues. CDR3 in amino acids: CASSGRDRYTDTQYF. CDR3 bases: TGTGCCAGCAGCGGCCGGGACAGATACACAGATACGCAGTATTTT. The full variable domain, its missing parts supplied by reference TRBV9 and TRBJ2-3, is DSGVTQTPKHLITATGQRVTLRCSPRSGDLSVYWYQQSLDQGLQFLIQYYNGEERAKGNILERFSAQQFPDLHSELNLSSLELGDSALYFCASSGRDRYTDTQYFGPGTRLTVL.

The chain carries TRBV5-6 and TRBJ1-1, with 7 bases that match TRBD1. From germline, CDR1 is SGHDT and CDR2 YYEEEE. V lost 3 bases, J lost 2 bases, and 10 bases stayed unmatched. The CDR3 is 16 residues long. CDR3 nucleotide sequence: TGTGCCAGCAGCTGGCTAATGACAGGGAAAAACACTGAAGCTTTCTTT. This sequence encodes CASSWLMTGKNTEAFF.

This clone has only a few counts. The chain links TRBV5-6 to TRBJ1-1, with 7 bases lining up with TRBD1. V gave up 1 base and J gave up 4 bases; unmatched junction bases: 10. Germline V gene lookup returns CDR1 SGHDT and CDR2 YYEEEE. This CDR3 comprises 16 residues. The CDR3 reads CASSLRVGQGGTEAFF. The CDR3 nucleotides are TGTGCCAGCAGCTTGAGAGTAGGCCAGGGGGGCACTGAAGCTTTCTTT.

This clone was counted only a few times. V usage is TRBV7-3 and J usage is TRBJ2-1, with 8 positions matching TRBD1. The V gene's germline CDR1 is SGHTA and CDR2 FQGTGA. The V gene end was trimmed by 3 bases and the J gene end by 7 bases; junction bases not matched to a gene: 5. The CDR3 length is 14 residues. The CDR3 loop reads CASSLDRAVNEQFF. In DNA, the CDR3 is TGTGCCAGCAGCTTGGACAGGGCCGTGAATGAGCAGTTCTTC.

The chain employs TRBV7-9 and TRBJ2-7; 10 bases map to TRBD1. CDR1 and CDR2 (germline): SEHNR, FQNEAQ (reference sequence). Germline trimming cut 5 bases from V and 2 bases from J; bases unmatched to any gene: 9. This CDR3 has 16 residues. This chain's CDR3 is CASSQLRDRGPYEQYF. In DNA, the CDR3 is TGTGCCAGCAGCCAACTCCGGGACAGGGGCCCCTACGAGCAGTACTTC.